The rows below give T cell receptor beta chains drawn from one sample of a study of patients and donors after allogeneic stem cell transplantation. Each CDR3 protein is one row after TCRdb ran MiXCR on the RT-PCR reads. The sample includes roughly 940,000 distinct CDR3 sequences, roughly 18% of them seen just once. Material for sequencing was blood, either unsorted or a sorted T cell fraction (not recorded which). These receptors originate from a human donor who was either an allogeneic HSCT recipient or a stem cell or donor lymphocyte infusion donor (not recorded which). It is not recorded whose cells these are; they may come from a transplant donor. Each CDR3 is given with its conserved first and last residue. D genes are given only for firm matches. Size is omitted from some rows. Given values are once, few, many or a class for expanded clones.

j_call clone_size v_call d_call cdr3_aa cdr3_nt
TRBJ2-1 few TRBV28 - CASWLAGLGNNEQFF TGTGCCAGCTGGTTGGCGGGACTTGGAAACAATGAGCAGTTCTTC
TRBJ2-1 - TRBV20-1 TRBD2 CSARDDEREEYYNEQFF TGCAGTGCTAGAGATGACGAGCGGGAGGAATACTACAATGAGCAGTTCTTC
TRBJ1-5 - TRBV28 TRBD1 CASSLRQGPGSNQPQHF TGTGCCAGCAGTTTACGACAGGGCCCAGGGAGCAATCAGCCCCAGCATTTT
TRBJ2-1 - TRBV11-3 - CASRYKGEQFF TGTGCCAGCCGCTACAAGGGCGAGCAGTTCTTC
TRBJ2-5 - TRBV4-1 - CASSSPTVGETQYF TGCGCCAGCAGCTCCCCGACAGTCGGAGAGACCCAGTACTTC
TRBJ1-1 - TRBV5-1 TRBD1 CASSYGQVLEAFF TGCGCCAGCAGCTACGGACAGGTTCTAGAAGCTTTCTTT
TRBJ1-4 - TRBV21-1 - CASSNSRGTNEKLFF TGTGCCAGCAGCAATTCCCGCGGAACTAATGAAAAACTGTTTTTT
TRBJ2-7 few TRBV4-2 TRBD2 CASSRGGRGESYEQYF TGTGCCAGCAGCCGAGGAGGGCGGGGGGAGTCCTACGAGCAGTACTTC
TRBJ1-3 - TRBV20-1 - CSATNHGGFSGNTIYF TGCAGTGCTACCAACCACGGCGGATTCTCTGGAAACACCATATATTTT
TRBJ1-1 few TRBV28 - CASMDPKTGNTEAFF TGTGCCAGCATGGACCCCAAAACAGGGAACACTGAAGCTTTCTTT
TRBJ2-7 - TRBV3-1 - CASSLTGTREQYF TGTGCCAGCAGCCTGACCGGGACGAGGGAGCAGTACTTC
TRBJ2-7 - TRBV27 TRBD1 CASSFSGGAPYEQYF TGTGCCAGCAGTTTCTCAGGGGGCGCGCCCTACGAGCAGTACTTC
TRBJ1-1 few TRBV12-3/TRBV12-4 - CASSLSGVRAFF TGTGCCAGCAGTTTATCGGGAGTGCGGGCTTTCTTT
TRBJ2-7 few TRBV18 TRBD1 CASSPKDRGPREQYF TGTGCCAGCTCACCAAAGGACAGGGGGCCCCGCGAGCAGTACTTC